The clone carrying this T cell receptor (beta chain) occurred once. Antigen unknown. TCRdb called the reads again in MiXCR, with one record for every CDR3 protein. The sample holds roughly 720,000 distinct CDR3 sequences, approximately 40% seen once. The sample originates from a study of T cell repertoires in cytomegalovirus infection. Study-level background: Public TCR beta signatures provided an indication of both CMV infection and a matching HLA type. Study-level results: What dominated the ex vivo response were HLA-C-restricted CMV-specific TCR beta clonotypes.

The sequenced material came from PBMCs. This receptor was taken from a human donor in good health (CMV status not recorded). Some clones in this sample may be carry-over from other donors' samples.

CDR3 loop: CASSPRGQGGNEQFF. As DNA, the CDR3 is TGTGCCAGCAGTCCTCGGGGGCAGGGGGGCAATGAGCAGTTCTTC. The chain couples TRBV28 to TRBJ2-1, with a weak D call TRBD1 (7 bases). This CDR3 region has 15 residues. The V gene's germline CDR1 is MDHEN and CDR2 SYDVKM. V lost 5 bases, J lost 6 bases, and 17 bases lay in between.